This T cell receptor beta chain stems from a study of blood T cell repertoires in COVID-19. Profiling relied on immunoSEQ multiplex PCR, and the TCRdb table lists in-frame clones only, not all of them. The data show 150,000 to 200,000 clones, 70% to 90% seen once. V trimming: 6 bases; J trimming: 8 bases; junction bases outside the gene matches: 10. This CDR3 comprises 14 residues. The germline V gene encodes CDR1 SQVTM and CDR2 ANQGSEA. The clonotype was recovered from a person aged 65 to 85 with COVID-19, enrolled during active disease. The V and J genes are TRBV29-1 and TRBJ1-4; 9 positions agree with TRBD1. Sequencing was done on a sample of peripheral blood. CDR3 sequence: CSVLTTGGGEKLFF. In nucleotides, the CDR3 is TGCAGCGTCCTGACGACAGGGGGAGGAGAAAAACTGTTTTTT.